The present T cell receptor beta chain was sequenced within a study of shared clonotypes between healthy human individuals. For the study at large: Every donor yielded three CD4 naive, three CD4 memory, two CD8 naive and one CD8 memory plate.

The CD4+ fraction was divided into a CD45RA+ naive subset and a CD45RA-negative memory subset. Researchers divided each subset's genomic DNA evenly across several immunoSEQ plates. Some clones are missing from TCRdb's copy, which holds only in-frame ones; the method was immunoSEQ multiplex PCR. Seen here are around 1,100,000 clones, around 77% observed once, and the top ten hold about 0.89%. Sequencing was carried out using memory CD4+ T cells from PBMCs. Sample subset: CD45RA-negative fraction. The clonotype was recovered from a young man in good health. Some clones in this sample may be carry-over from other donors' samples.

The CDR3 nucleotides are TGTGCCTGGAGTGTGGGTAGGGTAGGCGAAAAACTGTTTTTT. It translates to CAWSVGRVGEKLFF. The chain has TRBV30 and TRBJ1-4; D remains ambiguous. The germline V gene has CDR1 GTSNPN and CDR2 SVGIG (reference sequence). The V and J ends lost 0 bases and 8 bases respectively, with 13 bases between them. The CDR3 runs to 14 residues.